Each of the 17 T cell receptor beta chains below was sequenced from the same sample in a study of molecular identifiers for immune sequencing clone quantification. TCRdb itself ran the PCR reads through MiXCR, one entry per CDR3 protein. The sample lists some 70,000 distinct CDR3 sequences, roughly 20% seen once, with about 1.5% in the top ten. The sequenced sample was naive CD8+ T cells from blood, with Jurkat cell RNA spiked in. Subset defined: FACS-sorted CD8+CD4-CCR7+CD45RA+ naive T cells. Receptors originate from a human donor in good health. Some libraries in this study had Jurkat cell RNA spiked in.

At least ten counts were recorded for this clonotype. The chain uses TRBV10-3 and TRBJ2-1; the match to TRBD2 covers 11 bases. Trimming at V came to 6 bases and at J to 7 bases, leaving 14 bases not matched to a gene. CDR1 ENHRY and CDR2 SYGVKD come from the germline V gene. This CDR3 region has 17 residues. The CDR3 DNA sequence: TGTGCCATCAGGACTAGCGGGGCCTCTTCCTTCGGGAATGAGCAGTTCTTC. This translates into CAIRTSGASSFGNEQFF.

Regarding this clonotype: Given a much more abundant clone one base away, this may be a read error. For the CDR3, the DNA is TGCAGTGCTAGAGATATGGCGGGAGGATACTATGAGCAGTTCTTC. This encodes CSARDMAGGYYEQFF. The chain carries TRBV20-1 and TRBJ2-1; 8 bases match TRBD2. V gave up 0 bases and J gave up 8 bases; unmatched junction bases: 9. The CDR3 length is 15 residues. From germline, CDR1 is DFQATT and CDR2 SNEGSKA (reference sequence).

The chain combines TRBV29-1 with TRBJ1-2, with D tentatively TRBD1 (5 bases). V dropped 6 bases and J dropped 4 bases, with 18 bases sitting between them. This CDR3 has 14 residues. Germline assignment: CDR1 SQVTM and CDR2 ANQGSEA. CDR3 sequence (DNA): TGCAGCGTAAAGGGACCGGGAGGCTTCTATGGCTACACCTTC. It yields the protein CSVKGPGGFYGYTF.

This clonotype was recorded many times. The CDR3 region is CASSLGLWQGSTDTQYF. CDR3 nucleotides: TGTGCCAGCAGCTTAGGGCTGTGGCAGGGAAGCACAGATACGCAGTATTTT. This chain connects TRBV7-3 to TRBJ2-3; weak D call: TRBD1 (5 bases). Germline V CDR1 and CDR2: SGHTA, FQGTGA. The CDR3 contains 17 residues. The V end lost 2 bases, the J end lost 0 bases, and 15 bases lay between the germline ends.

V gene TRBV25-1 combines with J gene TRBJ1-5; D might be TRBD1 (5 bases). Germline lookup yields CDR1 MGHDK and CDR2 SYGVNS. CDR3 length: 16 residues. Deletions cut 2 bases from V and 0 bases from J, with 11 bases between. CDR3 coding DNA: TGTGCCAGCAGTGAAGGGGGATCTTATAGCAATCAGCCCCAGCATTTT. Protein: CASSEGGSYSNQPQHF.

V usage is TRBV4-3 and J usage is TRBJ2-7; a possible D gene is TRBD1 (5 bases). The CDR3 has 14 amino acids. Trimming shortened V by 4 bases and J by 4 bases, and 14 bases separated the two germline ends. Germline lookup yields CDR1 LGHNA and CDR2 YSLEER. CDR3 amino acids: CASSRANTGYEQYF. As DNA, the CDR3 is TGCGCCAGCAGCCGAGCTAACACAGGTTACGAGCAGTACTTC.

This clonotype was detected ten times or more. V gene TRBV30 combines with J gene TRBJ2-3; 11 nucleotides line up with TRBD2. There are 15 residues in the CDR3. Trimming at V came to 6 bases and at J to 6 bases, leaving 11 bases not matched to a gene. Germline V CDR1 and CDR2: GTSNPN, SVGIG (reference sequence). The CDR3 is CACYMTSGNFDTQYF. DNA of the CDR3: TGTGCCTGCTATATGACTAGCGGGAATTTCGATACGCAGTATTTT.

This clonotype was counted at least ten times. The chain recombines TRBV28 with TRBJ2-1; D gene uncertain. The CDR3 runs 15 residues. Looked up from germline, CDR1 is MDHEN and CDR2 is SYDVKM. V lost 6 bases and J 3 bases, leaving 15 bases between the germline ends. CDR3 nucleotide sequence: TGTGCCAGCAGCCCAACCGCCCGGATCTACAATGAGCAGTTCTTC. Protein sequence: CASSPTARIYNEQFF.

This clonotype was counted many times. The chain has TRBV4-3 and TRBJ2-1, with a tentative D call TRBD2 (7 bases). V was cut by 0 bases and J by 9 bases, with 24 bases left in between. Germline CDR1 and CDR2: LGHNA and YSLEER. The CDR3 consists of 18 residues. CDR3: CASSQDRFGGASTIEQFF. The CDR3 nucleotides read TGCGCCAGCAGCCAAGATAGATTTGGGGGGGCTTCTACTATTGAGCAGTTCTTC.

This clonotype has ten or more counts. The chain carries TRBV29-1 and TRBJ2-2; no clear D. The germline V and J ends were trimmed by 6 bases and 5 bases, with 7 bases remaining between them. Germline V gene data show CDR1 as SQVTM and CDR2 as ANQGSEA. The CDR3 consists of 11 residues. The CDR3 is CSVDLTGELFF. Here the CDR3 DNA reads TGCAGCGTCGACCTTACCGGGGAGCTGTTTTTT.

Comment on this clonotype: This clone may be a read error of a much larger clone one base away. V usage is TRBV7-2 and J usage is TRBJ2-5; 10 bases align to TRBD2. Trimming removed 4 bases from V and 7 bases from J; junction bases left unmatched: 21. There are 19 residues in the CDR3. Germline V lookup: CDR1 SGHTA, CDR2 FQGNSA. DNA for the CDR3: TGTGCCAGCAGCTCCCACCCGGGACTAGCGCCAGTAGGGGCGGCGACCCAGTACTTC. Protein: CASSSHPGLAPVGAATQYF.

This clonotype was seen at least ten times. The V call is TRBV30, the J call TRBJ2-1; the D gene is possibly TRBD2 (5 bases). CDR3 length equals 11 residues. Germline V gives CDR1 GTSNPN, CDR2 SVGIG (reference sequence). The ends were cut back, 2 bases at V and 9 bases at J, with 8 bases in the middle. CDR3 coding DNA: TGTGCCTGGAGTCTAGCTGTTGAGCAGTTCTTC. It yields the protein CAWSLAVEQFF.

This clonotype was recorded many times. The V and J genes are TRBV6-2 or TRBV6-3 and TRBJ2-7; 10 nucleotides match TRBD2. CDR1 and CDR2 (germline): MNHEY, SVGEGT. This CDR3 contains 16 residues. J lost 3 bases, V lost 2 bases, and 7 bases had no gene match. The CDR3 nucleotides read TGTGCCAGCAGTTACAGGACTAGCGGTGGGGGCTACGAGCAGTACTTC. Protein product: CASSYRTSGGGYEQYF.

This clonotype was counted ten times or more. The rearrangement links TRBV20-1 to TRBJ2-7; no reliable D call. The ends were cut back, 2 bases at V and 4 bases at J, with 18 bases in the middle. CDR1 is DFQATT and CDR2 is SNEGSKA in the germline V gene (reference sequence). The CDR3 covers 15 residues. The CDR3 region is CSARPPGTVGYEQYF. The DNA of the CDR3 is TGCAGTGCTAGACCGCCCGGAACGGTGGGATACGAGCAGTACTTC.

On this clonotype: Since a much larger clone is just one base distant, this may be a read error. The chain uses TRBV30 and TRBJ1-1, with a weak D call TRBD1 (5 bases). The ends were cut back, 3 bases at V and 1 base at J, with 9 bases in the middle. There are 13 residues in the CDR3. Looked up from germline, CDR1 is GTSNPN and CDR2 is SVGIG (reference sequence). The CDR3 DNA reads TGTGCCTGGAGAGGACAACCGAACACTGAAGCTTTCTTT. Encoded protein: CAWRGQPNTEAFF.

A remark on this clonotype: A much more abundant neighbour one base away suggests this may be a read error. The chain carries TRBV19 and TRBJ2-1; TRBD2 aligns across 7 bases. The CDR3 is 16 residues long. Germline loops: CDR1 LNHDA, CDR2 SQIVND (reference sequence). CDR3 coding DNA: TGTGCCAGTAGTAGTAGCGGGTACAGCTCCTACAATGAGCAGTCCTTC. This translates into CASSSSGYSSYNEQSF.

Concerning this clonotype: This could be a read error, since a much larger clone is one nucleotide away. The chain recombines TRBV13 with TRBJ2-2; D is undetermined. The germline V gene encodes CDR1 PRHDT and CDR2 FYEKMQ (reference sequence). The CDR3 is made up of 15 amino acids. Deletions cut 3 bases from V and 2 bases from J, with 10 bases between. In DNA form, the CDR3 reads TGTGCCAGCAGCTTTGAACCAACCAACACCGGGGAGCTGTTTTTT. Translated: CASSFEPTNTGELFF.